This T cell receptor beta chain was retrieved from a study of T cells after yellow fever vaccination. Study-wide context: Libraries from low-cell-number fractions were prepared with the SMART-Seq v4 Ultra Low Input RNA kit.

The CDR3 contains 17 residues. V was trimmed by 0 bases and J by 4 bases, leaving 15 bases between them. Germline CDR1 MNHEY, CDR2 SMNVEV (reference sequence). About this clonotype: Antigen: not known.

The study made its TCR cDNA through 5'RACE template switching. That step introduced a universal primer site along with UMIs. TCRdb reprocessed the 5' RACE reads via MiXCR and lists one record per CDR3 protein. This table holds 400,000 to 650,000 distinct CDR3 sequences, roughly a fifth found once. General observations from the study: Bulk-population clonotypes that are abundant could appear as contaminants in FACS-sorted repertoires. Most clones from primary vaccination were detected again post-booster (approximately 97% CD4, around 88% CD8).

The source material was PBMCs, sampled roughly 20 days after the first yellow fever vaccination. This receptor was identified in a man between 18 and 35 years old who received the YFV17D yellow fever vaccine. The V and J genes are TRBV27 and TRBJ2-2, with D possibly being TRBD2 (5 bases). CDR3 DNA: TGTGCCAGCAGTTTATCGGCGAGAGGGTCCTTCACCGGGGAGCTGTTTTTT. This gives the protein CASSLSARGSFTGELFF.